This T cell receptor (beta chain) was found in a study of tissue T cells after allogeneic stem cell transplantation. Study results and limitations: Only a limited share of tissue TCRs appeared in blood or spleen.

This clone turned up a few times. Antigen: not known. V was clipped by 0 bases and J by 8 bases, with 4 bases between them. Germline V CDR1 and CDR2: MNHEY, SVGEGT. This CDR3 has 12 residues. This research-autopsy study prospectively enrolled adult allogeneic hematopoietic cell transplant recipients with steroid-refractory graft-versus-host disease. Some clones are missing from TCRdb's copy, which holds only in-frame ones; the method was immunoSEQ multiplex PCR. The data hold under 3,500 clones, with under 70% observed a single time. The chain recombines TRBV6-2 or TRBV6-3 with TRBJ2-2; D uncertain. The source material was jejunal tissue, sampled at autopsy. The receptor's source is an older male patient with steroid-refractory graft-versus-host disease after an allogeneic stem cell transplant. Some T cells may trace back to the graft donor. This CDR3 reads CASSYSGGELFF. The CDR3 DNA sequence: TGTGCCAGCAGTTACTCAGGGGGGGAGCTGTTTTTT.